Shown below are 10 T cell receptor beta chains from a single sample sequenced in a study of blood T cell repertoires in COVID-19. TCRdb keeps only in-frame clones here, not all; method: immunoSEQ multiplex PCR. The data hold about 110,000 clones, with roughly 84% observed a single time. Sequenced: peripheral blood. The receptors were sampled from a human donor in a cohort sampled during active COVID-19.

The chain carries TRBV5-1 and TRBJ2-7; 12 bases map to TRBD2. Trimming cost V 0 bases and J 7 bases; bases outside gene matches: 5. This CDR3 has 15 residues. CDR1 SGHRS and CDR2 YFSETQ come from the germline V gene. The chain's CDR3 is CASSLDGLAGNEQYF. The CDR3 region has the DNA TGCGCCAGCAGCTTGGATGGACTAGCGGGAAATGAGCAGTACTTC.

This clone appeared a few times. The chain carries TRBV4-2 and TRBJ2-1; 10 positions agree with TRBD2. Germline V CDR1 and CDR2: LGHNA, YNFKEQ. The CDR3 totals 16 residues. The V and J ends lost 1 base and 1 base, in that order; junction bases with no gene match: 1. CDR3 sequence: CASSQASGGSYNEQFF. The CDR3 nucleotides read TGTGCCAGCAGCCAAGCTAGCGGGGGTTCCTACAATGAGCAGTTCTTC.

V and J are TRBV7-2 and TRBJ2-1; TRBD2 agrees at 10 bases. The V gene's germline CDR1 is SGHTA and CDR2 FQGNSA. The trim removed 5 bases at V and 6 bases at J, leaving 16 bases unmatched. The length of the CDR3 is 18 residues. In nucleotides, the CDR3 is TGTGCCAGCAGCCCCAGACCCTTAGCGGGGGGCCACGGCAATGAGCAGTTCTTC. It codes for CASSPRPLAGGHGNEQFF.

The chain links TRBV4-1 to TRBJ2-5, with TRBD1 matching 7 bases. The V gene end was trimmed by 4 bases and the J gene end by 2 bases; junction bases not matched to a gene: 7. CDR3 length: 15 amino acids. CDR1 and CDR2 (germline): MGHRA, YSYEKL. CDR3 DNA: TGCGCCAGCAGCCCAATCGGGACAGCTCAAGAGACCCAGTACTTC. It encodes CASSPIGTAQETQYF.

This clone has a single count. The chain carries TRBV10-3 and TRBJ2-3; D is perhaps TRBD1 (5 bases). The V end lost 0 bases, the J end lost 4 bases, and 11 bases lay between the germline ends. This CDR3 contains 15 residues. Germline V gene sequence: CDR1 ENHRY, CDR2 SYGVKD. CDR3 in amino acids: CAISESRGFPDTQYF. The CDR3 region has the DNA TGTGCCATCAGTGAGTCTAGGGGCTTCCCAGATACGCAGTATTTT.

V is TRBV18 and J is TRBJ1-1; 9 bases are a match to TRBD1. The CDR3 length is 16 residues. With 0 bases clipped from V and 0 bases from J, the junction kept 2 bases outside the gene matches. CDR1 KGHSH and CDR2 LQKENI come from the germline V gene. Here the CDR3 reads CASSPPGTGMNTEAFF. CDR3 coding DNA: TGTGCCAGCTCACCACCCGGGACAGGGATGAACACTGAAGCTTTCTTT. Filled out from reference TRBV18 and TRBJ1-1, the complete variable domain reads NAGVMQNPRHLVRRRGQEARLRCSPMKGHSHVYWYRQLPEEGLKFMVYLQKENIIDESGMPKERFSAEFPKEGPSILRIQQVVRGDSAAYFCASSPPGTGMNTEAFFGQGTRLTVV.

CDR3 loop: CATGNPGQGETQYF. CDR3 nucleotide sequence: TGTGCCACCGGGAATCCGGGACAGGGAGAGACCCAGTACTTC. The chain joins TRBV15 to TRBJ2-5, with 9 bases matching TRBD1. CDR3 length: 14 residues. Trimming took 8 bases from V and 4 from J; bases not matched to a gene: 8. Germline CDR1 and CDR2: LNHNV and YYDKDF (reference sequence).

The genes are TRBV7-2 and TRBJ1-1; D might be TRBD1 (5 bases). V gave up 5 bases and J gave up 7 bases, with 17 bases separating them. Germline V gives CDR1 SGHTA, CDR2 FQGNSA. The CDR3 spans 14 residues. CDR3 region: CASSRGTPRGEAFF. The CDR3 DNA is TGTGCCAGCAGCCGCGGGACGCCAAGGGGTGAAGCTTTCTTT.

This clone appeared a few times. The chain carries TRBV6-6 and TRBJ2-5; 12 bases are shared with TRBD2. The J segment lost 4 bases and the V segment lost 7 bases, leaving 13 bases of the junction unmatched. This CDR3 has 17 amino acids. Germline V gene lookup returns CDR1 MNHNY and CDR2 SVGAGI (reference sequence). The CDR3 nucleotides read TGTGCCAGCACTCGAAGGACTAGCGGGGCGAGGGTAGAGACCCAGTACTTC. This gives the protein CASTRRTSGARVETQYF.

Only a few counts were recorded for this clone. V usage is TRBV5-1 and J usage is TRBJ1-6; D remains unclear. Germline V CDR1 and CDR2: SGHRS, YFSETQ. The V end lost 0 bases, the J end lost 7 bases, and 17 bases lay between the germline ends. The CDR3 is 17 amino acids. The CDR3 DNA sequence: TGCGCCAGCAGCTTGGGAGCACCGCCACTAAGCAATTCACCCCTCCACTTT. Amino acid sequence: CASSLGAPPLSNSPLHF.